These T cell receptor beta chains were read from a single sample in a study of blood T cell repertoires in COVID-19. The table came from immunoSEQ multiplex PCR; TCRdb's copy has only in-frame clones and leaves some out. The sample has under 550,000 clones, around 90% seen once; the top ten hold 0.8% to 0.9%. Sample: peripheral blood. These receptors were collected from a man between 18 and 29 years old with COVID-19, enrolled during active disease. CDR3s include the opening cysteine and the closing phenylalanine or tryptophan. The order of the fields is clone size, J gene, CDR3 length, D gene, V gene, CDR3 protein, CDR3 DNA. D genes are given only for firm matches. The size of a clone is reported for some rows only, either as once, few or many, or as a class for expanded clones.

abundance: -
j_gene: TRBJ1-1
len: 13
d_gene: -
v_gene: TRBV12-3/TRBV12-4
CDR3aa: CASSSNWATEAFF
CDR3nt: TGTGCCAGCAGTTCCAATTGGGCCACTGAAGCTTTCTTT

abundance: -
j_gene: TRBJ2-7
len: 14
d_gene: -
v_gene: TRBV5-8
CDR3aa: CASSLAADSYEQYF
CDR3nt: TGTGCCAGCAGCTTGGCCGCGGATTCCTACGAGCAGTACTTC

abundance: -
j_gene: TRBJ2-2
len: 15
d_gene: TRBD1
v_gene: TRBV5-1
CDR3aa: CASSAVRTGTGELFF
CDR3nt: TGCGCCAGCAGCGCCGTGAGGACAGGGACCGGGGAGCTGTTTTTT

abundance: -
j_gene: TRBJ2-5
len: 14
d_gene: -
v_gene: TRBV10-2
CDR3aa: CASSGALAQETQYF
CDR3nt: TGCGCCAGCAGTGGGGCCCTAGCGCAAGAGACCCAGTACTTC

abundance: -
j_gene: TRBJ1-5
len: 15
d_gene: -
v_gene: TRBV27
CDR3aa: CASSLTGNSNQPQHF
CDR3nt: TGTGCCAGCAGTTTGACAGGCAATAGCAATCAGCCCCAGCATTTT

abundance: once
j_gene: TRBJ2-1
len: 14
d_gene: TRBD2
v_gene: TRBV10-2
CDR3aa: CATGGGSSYNEQFF
CDR3nt: TGCGCAACTGGGGGGGGTAGCTCCTACAATGAGCAGTTCTTC

abundance: -
j_gene: TRBJ1-1
len: 15
d_gene: TRBD1
v_gene: TRBV11-2
CDR3aa: CASSFGTGRNTEAFF
CDR3nt: TGTGCCAGCAGCTTCGGGACAGGGCGGAACACTGAAGCTTTCTTT

abundance: -
j_gene: TRBJ1-1
len: 14
d_gene: -
v_gene: TRBV19
CDR3aa: CASSIQGGNTEAFF
CDR3nt: TGTGCCAGTAGTATCCAGGGCGGAAACACTGAAGCTTTCTTT

abundance: -
j_gene: TRBJ1-4
len: 14
d_gene: TRBD1
v_gene: TRBV2
CDR3aa: CASSTGTDYEKLFF
CDR3nt: TGTGCCAGCAGCACCGGGACAGACTATGAAAAACTGTTTTTT

abundance: once
j_gene: TRBJ1-2
len: 14
d_gene: TRBD1
v_gene: TRBV7-9
CDR3aa: CASRPTGGIRGYTF
CDR3nt: TGTGCCAGCAGACCGACAGGGGGCATCAGGGGCTACACCTTC

abundance: -
j_gene: TRBJ1-2
len: 15
d_gene: -
v_gene: TRBV4-1
CDR3aa: CASSQDSTDPYGYTF
CDR3nt: TGCGCCAGCAGCCAAGACTCGACTGATCCCTATGGCTACACCTTC

abundance: once
j_gene: TRBJ2-3
len: 17
d_gene: TRBD2
v_gene: TRBV11-2
CDR3aa: CASSLGTSGVSTDTQYF
CDR3nt: TGTGCCAGCAGCTTAGGTACTAGCGGAGTGAGCACAGATACGCAGTATTTT

abundance: -
j_gene: TRBJ2-2
len: 15
d_gene: -
v_gene: TRBV5-1
CDR3aa: CASSLEAGSTGELFF
CDR3nt: TGCGCCAGCAGCTTGGAGGCAGGGTCGACCGGGGAGCTGTTTTTT

abundance: -
j_gene: TRBJ2-7
len: 15
d_gene: -
v_gene: TRBV5-1
CDR3aa: CASSLKGVVPYEQYF
CDR3nt: TGCGCCAGCAGCTTGAAGGGGGTTGTGCCCTACGAGCAGTACTTC

abundance: once
j_gene: TRBJ2-1
len: 17
d_gene: TRBD2
v_gene: TRBV25-1
CDR3aa: CASSDEASGSGGNEQFF
CDR3nt: TGTGCCAGCAGTGATGAGGCTAGCGGGAGTGGGGGCAATGAGCAGTTCTTC

abundance: -
j_gene: TRBJ2-3
len: 15
d_gene: TRBD1
v_gene: TRBV27
CDR3aa: CASRPGTGNTDTQYF
CDR3nt: TGTGCCAGCAGACCCGGGACAGGGAATACAGATACGCAGTATTTT